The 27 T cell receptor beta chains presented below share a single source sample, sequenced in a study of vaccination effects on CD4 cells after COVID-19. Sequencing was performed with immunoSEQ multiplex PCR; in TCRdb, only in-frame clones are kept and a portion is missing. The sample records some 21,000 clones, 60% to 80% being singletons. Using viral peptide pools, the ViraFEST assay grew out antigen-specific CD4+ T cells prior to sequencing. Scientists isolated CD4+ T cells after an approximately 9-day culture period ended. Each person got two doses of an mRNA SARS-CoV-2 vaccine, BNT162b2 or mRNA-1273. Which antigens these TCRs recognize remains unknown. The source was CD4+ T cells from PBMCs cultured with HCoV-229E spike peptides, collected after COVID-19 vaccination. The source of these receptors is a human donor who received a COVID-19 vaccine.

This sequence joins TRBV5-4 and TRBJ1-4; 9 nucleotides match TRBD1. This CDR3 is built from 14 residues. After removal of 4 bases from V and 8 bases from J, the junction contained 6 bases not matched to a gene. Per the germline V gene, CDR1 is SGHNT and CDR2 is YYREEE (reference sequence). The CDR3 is CASSVQGAVEKLFF. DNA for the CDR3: TGTGCCAGCAGCGTACAGGGGGCGGTAGAAAAACTGTTTTTT. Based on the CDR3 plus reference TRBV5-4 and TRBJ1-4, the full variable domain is ETGVTQSPTHLIKTRGQQVTLRCSSQSGHNTVSWYQQALGQGPQFIFQYYREEENGRGNFPPRFSGLQFPNYSSELNVNALELDDSALYLCASSVQGAVEKLFFGSGTQLSVL.

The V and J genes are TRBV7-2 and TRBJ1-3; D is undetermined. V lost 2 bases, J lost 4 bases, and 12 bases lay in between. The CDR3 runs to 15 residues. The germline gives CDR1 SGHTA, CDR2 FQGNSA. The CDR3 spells CASSLIGLRGNTIYF. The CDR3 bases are TGTGCCAGCAGCTTAATCGGCCTTAGGGGAAACACCATATATTTT.

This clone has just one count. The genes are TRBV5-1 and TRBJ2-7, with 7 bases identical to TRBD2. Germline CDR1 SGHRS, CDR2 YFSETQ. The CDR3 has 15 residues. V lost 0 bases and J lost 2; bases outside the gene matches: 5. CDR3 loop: CASSLGLAVAYEQYF. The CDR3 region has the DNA TGCGCCAGCAGCTTGGGGCTAGCGGTAGCCTACGAGCAGTACTTC.

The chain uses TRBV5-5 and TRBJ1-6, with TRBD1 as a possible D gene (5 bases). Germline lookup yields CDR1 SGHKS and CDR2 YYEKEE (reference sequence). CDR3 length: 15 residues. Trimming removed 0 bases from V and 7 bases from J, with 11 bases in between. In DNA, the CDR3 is TGTGCCAGCAGCTTGGAAGGGGTTACGAATTCACCCCTCCACTTT. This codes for CASSLEGVTNSPLHF.

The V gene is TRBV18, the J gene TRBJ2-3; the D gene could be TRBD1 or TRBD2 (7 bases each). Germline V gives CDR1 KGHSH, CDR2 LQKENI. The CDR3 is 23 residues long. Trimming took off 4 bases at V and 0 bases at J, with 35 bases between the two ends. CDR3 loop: CASSLGGGGLRTRRPKSTDTQYF. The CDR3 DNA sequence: TGTGCCAGCTCACTAGGGGGCGGGGGTCTGCGGACCCGTAGACCCAAAAGCACAGATACGCAGTATTTT.

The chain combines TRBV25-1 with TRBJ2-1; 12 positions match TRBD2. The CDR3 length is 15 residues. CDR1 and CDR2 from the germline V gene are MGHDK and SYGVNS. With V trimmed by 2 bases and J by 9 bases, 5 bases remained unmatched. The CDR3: CASSEPSGGAGEQFF. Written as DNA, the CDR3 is TGTGCCAGCAGTGAACCTAGCGGGGGGGCAGGTGAGCAGTTCTTC.

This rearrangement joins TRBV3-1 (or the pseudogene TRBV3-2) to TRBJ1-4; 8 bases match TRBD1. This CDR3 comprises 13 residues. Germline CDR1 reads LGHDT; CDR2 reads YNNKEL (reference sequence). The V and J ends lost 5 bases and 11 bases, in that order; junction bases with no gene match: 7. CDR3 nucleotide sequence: TGTGCCAGCAGCACCCTTACAGGGGGTAAACTGTTTTTT. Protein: CASSTLTGGKLFF.

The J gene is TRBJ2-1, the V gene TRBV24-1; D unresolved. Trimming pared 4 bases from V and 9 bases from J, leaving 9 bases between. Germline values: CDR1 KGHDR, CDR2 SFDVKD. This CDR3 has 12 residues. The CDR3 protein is CATSDGPAEQFF. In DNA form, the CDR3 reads TGTGCCACCAGTGACGGACCGGCTGAGCAGTTCTTC.

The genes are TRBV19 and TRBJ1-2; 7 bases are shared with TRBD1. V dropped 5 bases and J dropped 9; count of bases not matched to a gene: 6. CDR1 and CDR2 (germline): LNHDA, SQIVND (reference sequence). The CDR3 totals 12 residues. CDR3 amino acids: CASSAGGGSYTF. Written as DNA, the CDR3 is TGTGCCAGTAGTGCAGGGGGGGGGAGCTACACCTTC.

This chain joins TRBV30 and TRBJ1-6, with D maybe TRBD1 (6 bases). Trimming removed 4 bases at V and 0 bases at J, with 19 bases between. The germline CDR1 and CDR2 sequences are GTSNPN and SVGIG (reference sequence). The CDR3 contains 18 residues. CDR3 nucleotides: TGTGCCTGGACCGGGGGGGCCCGGTCTAGCTCCTATAATTCACCCCTCCACTTT. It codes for CAWTGGARSSSYNSPLHF.

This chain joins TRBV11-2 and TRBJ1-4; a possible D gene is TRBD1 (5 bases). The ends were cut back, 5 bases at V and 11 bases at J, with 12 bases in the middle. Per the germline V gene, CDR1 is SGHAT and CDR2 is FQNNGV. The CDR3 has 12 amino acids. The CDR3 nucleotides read TGTGCCAGCAGCCCATCCCGGGGGAAACTGTTTTTT. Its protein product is CASSPSRGKLFF.

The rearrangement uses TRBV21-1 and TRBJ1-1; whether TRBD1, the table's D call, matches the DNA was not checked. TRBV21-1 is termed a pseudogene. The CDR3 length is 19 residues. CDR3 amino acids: CASSKGGGTGLLMNTEAFF. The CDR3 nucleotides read TGTGCCAGCAGCAAAGGGGGGGGGACAGGGCTGCTTATGAACACTGAAGCTTTCTTT.

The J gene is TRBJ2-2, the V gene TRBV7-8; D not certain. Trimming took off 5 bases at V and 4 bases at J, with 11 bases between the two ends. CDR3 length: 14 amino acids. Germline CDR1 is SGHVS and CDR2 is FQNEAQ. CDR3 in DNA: TGTGCCAGCAGCCCAAGAACGACCACCGGGGAGCTGTTTTTT. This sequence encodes CASSPRTTTGELFF. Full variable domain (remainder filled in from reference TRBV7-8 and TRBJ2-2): GAGVSQSPRYKVAKRGQDVALRCDPISGHVSLFWYQQALGQGPEFLTYFQNEAQLDKSGLPSDRFFAERPEGSVSTLKIQRTQQEDSAVYLCASSPRTTTGELFFGEGSRLTVL.

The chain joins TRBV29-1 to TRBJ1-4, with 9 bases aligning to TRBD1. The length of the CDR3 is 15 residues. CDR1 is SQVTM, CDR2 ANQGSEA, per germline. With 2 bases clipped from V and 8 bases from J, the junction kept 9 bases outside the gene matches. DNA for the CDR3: TGCAGCGTTGAATACTTGGGACAGGGTTACGAAAAACTGTTTTTT. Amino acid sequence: CSVEYLGQGYEKLFF.

The CDR3 loop is CAWSVLAGLNTQYF. For the CDR3, the DNA is TGTGCCTGGAGTGTCTTAGCGGGGTTGAATACGCAGTATTTT. The chain combines TRBV30 with TRBJ2-3; 8 positions match TRBD2. Trimming took 0 bases from V and 7 from J; bases not matched to a gene: 6. This CDR3 comprises 14 residues. Germline V gives CDR1 GTSNPN, CDR2 SVGIG (reference sequence).

This CDR3 is CASSLTHLNTGELFF. CDR3 in DNA: TGCGCCAGCAGCTTGACCCACTTGAACACCGGGGAGCTGTTTTTT. This chain links TRBV5-1 with TRBJ2-2; D remains unclear. The CDR3 has 15 amino acids. The germline CDR1 and CDR2 sequences are SGHRS and YFSETQ. Trimming shortened V by 1 base and J by 1 base, and 8 bases separated the two germline ends.

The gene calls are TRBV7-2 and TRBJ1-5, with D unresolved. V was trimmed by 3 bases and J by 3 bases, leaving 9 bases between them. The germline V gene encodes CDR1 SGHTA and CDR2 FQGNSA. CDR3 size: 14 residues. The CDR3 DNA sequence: TGTGCCAGCAGCTTTTACAGCAACAATCAGCCCCAGCATTTT. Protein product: CASSFYSNNQPQHF.

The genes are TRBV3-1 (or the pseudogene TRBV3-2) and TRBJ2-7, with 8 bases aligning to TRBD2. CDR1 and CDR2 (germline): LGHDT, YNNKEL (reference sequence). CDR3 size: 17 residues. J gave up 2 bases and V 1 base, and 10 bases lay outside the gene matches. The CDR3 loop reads CASSQGGSGSLPYEQYF. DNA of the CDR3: TGTGCCAGCAGCCAAGGAGGGAGCGGGAGTCTACCCTACGAGCAGTACTTC.

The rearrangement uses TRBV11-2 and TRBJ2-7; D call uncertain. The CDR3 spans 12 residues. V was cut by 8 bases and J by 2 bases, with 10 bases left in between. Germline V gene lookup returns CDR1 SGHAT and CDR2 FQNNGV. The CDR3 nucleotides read TGTGCCAGCTTGGGCAGGACCTACGAGCAGTACTTC. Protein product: CASLGRTYEQYF.

The CDR3 DNA is TGTGCCAGCAATATGGGGGTCGGCACAGATACGCAGTATTTT. It translates to CASNMGVGTDTQYF. The gene calls are TRBV27 and TRBJ2-3; D is tentatively TRBD1 or TRBD2 (5 bases each). V lost 7 bases, J lost 1 base, and 12 bases lay in between. Germline V gene lookup returns CDR1 MNHEY and CDR2 SMNVEV (reference sequence). CDR3 size: 14 residues.

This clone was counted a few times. The CDR3 loop reads CASRDSGGQETQYF. The CDR3 nucleotides are TGTGCCAGCAGGGATTCAGGGGGCCAAGAGACCCAGTACTTC. The rearrangement joins TRBV6-5 to TRBJ2-5, with 7 nucleotides matching TRBD1. The CDR3 totals 14 residues. With V trimmed by 6 bases and J by 1 base, 5 bases remained unmatched. Germline CDR1 MNHEY, CDR2 SVGAGI.

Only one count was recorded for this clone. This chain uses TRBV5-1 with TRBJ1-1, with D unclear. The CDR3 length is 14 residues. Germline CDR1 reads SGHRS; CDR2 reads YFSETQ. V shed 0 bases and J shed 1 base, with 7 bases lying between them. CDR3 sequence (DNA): TGCGCCAGCAGCTTGGCCCAGACGAACACTGAAGCTTTCTTT. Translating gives CASSLAQTNTEAFF.

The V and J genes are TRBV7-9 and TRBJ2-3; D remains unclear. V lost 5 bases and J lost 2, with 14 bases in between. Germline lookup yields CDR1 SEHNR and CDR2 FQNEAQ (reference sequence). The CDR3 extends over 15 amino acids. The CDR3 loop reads CASSPNGQATDTQYF. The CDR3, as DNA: TGTGCCAGCAGCCCTAATGGGCAGGCCACAGATACGCAGTATTTT. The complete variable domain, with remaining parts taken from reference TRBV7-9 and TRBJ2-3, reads DTGVSQNPRHKITKRGQNVTFRCDPISEHNRLYWYRQTLGQGPEFLTYFQNEAQLEKSRLLSDRFSAERPKGSFSTLEIQRTEQGDSAMYLCASSPNGQATDTQYFGPGTRLTVL.

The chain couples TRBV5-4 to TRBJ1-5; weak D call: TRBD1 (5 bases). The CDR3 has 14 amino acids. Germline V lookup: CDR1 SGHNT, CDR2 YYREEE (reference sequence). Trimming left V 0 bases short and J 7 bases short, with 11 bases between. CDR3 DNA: TGTGCCAGCAGCTTGGTGGGGCCTGGGCAGCCCCAGCATTTT. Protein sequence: CASSLVGPGQPQHF. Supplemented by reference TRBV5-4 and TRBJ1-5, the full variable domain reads ETGVTQSPTHLIKTRGQQVTLRCSSQSGHNTVSWYQQALGQGPQFIFQYYREEENGRGNFPPRFSGLQFPNYSSELNVNALELDDSALYLCASSLVGPGQPQHFGDGTRLSIL.

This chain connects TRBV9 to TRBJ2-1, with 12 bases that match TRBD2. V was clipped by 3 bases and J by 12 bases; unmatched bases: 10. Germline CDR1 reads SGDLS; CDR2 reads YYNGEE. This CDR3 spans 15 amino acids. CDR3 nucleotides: TGTGCCAGCAGCGCTCTAGCGGGGGGGTCCCTGAGGCAGTTCTTC. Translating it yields CASSALAGGSLRQFF.

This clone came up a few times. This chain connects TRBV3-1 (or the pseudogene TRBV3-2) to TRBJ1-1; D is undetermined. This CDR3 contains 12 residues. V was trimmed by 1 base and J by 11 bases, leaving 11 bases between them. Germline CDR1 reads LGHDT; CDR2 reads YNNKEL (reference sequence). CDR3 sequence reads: CASSQAGGYAFF. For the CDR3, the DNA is TGTGCCAGCAGCCAAGCGGGAGGGTATGCTTTCTTT.

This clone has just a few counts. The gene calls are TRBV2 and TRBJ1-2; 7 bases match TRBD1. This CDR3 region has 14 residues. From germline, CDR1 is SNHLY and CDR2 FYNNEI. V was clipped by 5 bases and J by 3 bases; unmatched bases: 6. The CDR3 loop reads CASSTTGLHYGYTF. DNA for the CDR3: TGTGCCAGCAGTACGACAGGGCTTCACTATGGCTACACCTTC. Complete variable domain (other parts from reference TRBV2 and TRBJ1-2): EPEVTQTPSHQVTQMGQEVILRCVPISNHLYFYWYRQILGQKVEFLVSFYNNEISEKSEIFDDQFSVERPDGSNFTLKIRSTKLEDSAMYFCASSTTGLHYGYTFGSGTRLTVV.